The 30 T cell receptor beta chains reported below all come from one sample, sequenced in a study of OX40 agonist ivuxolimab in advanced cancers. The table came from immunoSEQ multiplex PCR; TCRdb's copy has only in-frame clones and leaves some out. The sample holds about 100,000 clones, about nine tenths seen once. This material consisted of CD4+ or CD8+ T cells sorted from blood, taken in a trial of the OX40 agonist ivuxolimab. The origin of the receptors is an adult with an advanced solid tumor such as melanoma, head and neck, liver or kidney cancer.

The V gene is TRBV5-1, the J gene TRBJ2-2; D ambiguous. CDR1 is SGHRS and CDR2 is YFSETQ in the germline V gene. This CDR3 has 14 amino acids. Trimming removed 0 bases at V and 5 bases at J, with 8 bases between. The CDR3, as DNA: TGCGCCAGCAGCTTGGGCAGGTCGACCGGGGAGCTGTTTTTT. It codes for CASSLGRSTGELFF.

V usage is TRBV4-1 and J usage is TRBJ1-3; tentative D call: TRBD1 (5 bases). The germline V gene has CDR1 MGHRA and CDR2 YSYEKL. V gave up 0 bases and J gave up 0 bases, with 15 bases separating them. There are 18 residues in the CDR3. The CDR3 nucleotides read TGCGCCAGCAGCCAAGATTTGGGCAGGGCCTACTCTGGAAACACCATATATTTT. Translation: CASSQDLGRAYSGNTIYF.

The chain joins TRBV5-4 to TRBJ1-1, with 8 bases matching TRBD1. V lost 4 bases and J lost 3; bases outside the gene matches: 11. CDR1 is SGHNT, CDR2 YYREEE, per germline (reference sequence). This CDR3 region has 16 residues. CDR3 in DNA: TGTGCCAGCAGCCCGGGCAGGGACAGGCTAGACACTGAAGCTTTCTTT. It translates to CASSPGRDRLDTEAFF.

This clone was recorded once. CDR3 sequence (DNA): TGTGCCTGGAGTTCGTGGGGCGGTTTGAACACTGAAGCTTTCTTT. It encodes CAWSSWGGLNTEAFF. The V and J genes are TRBV30 and TRBJ1-1; D may be TRBD1 (5 bases). Between the trimmed V and J ends, which lost 2 bases and 0 bases, there was a span of 13 bases. This CDR3 is built from 15 residues. CDR1 is GTSNPN, CDR2 SVGIG, per germline (reference sequence).

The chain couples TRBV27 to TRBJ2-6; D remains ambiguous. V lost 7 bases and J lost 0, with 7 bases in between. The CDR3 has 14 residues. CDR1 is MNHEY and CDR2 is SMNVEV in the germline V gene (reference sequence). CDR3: CASTRFSGANVLTF. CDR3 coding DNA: TGTGCCAGCACAAGATTCTCTGGGGCCAACGTCCTGACTTTC.

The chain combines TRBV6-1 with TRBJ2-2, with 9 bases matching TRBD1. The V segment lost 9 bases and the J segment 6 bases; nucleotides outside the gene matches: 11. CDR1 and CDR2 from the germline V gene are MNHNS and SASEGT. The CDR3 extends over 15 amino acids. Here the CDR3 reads CASCWRTGVSGELFF. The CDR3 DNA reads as TGTGCCAGTTGCTGGCGGACAGGGGTCTCCGGGGAGCTGTTTTTT.

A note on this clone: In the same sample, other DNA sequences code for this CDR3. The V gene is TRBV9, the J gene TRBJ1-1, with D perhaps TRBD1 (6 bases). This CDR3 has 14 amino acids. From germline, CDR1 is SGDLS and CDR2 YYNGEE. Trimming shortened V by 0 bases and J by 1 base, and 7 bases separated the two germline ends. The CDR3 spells CASSVAGANTEAFF. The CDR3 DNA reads TGTGCCAGCAGCGTAGCAGGGGCGAACACTGAAGCTTTCTTT.

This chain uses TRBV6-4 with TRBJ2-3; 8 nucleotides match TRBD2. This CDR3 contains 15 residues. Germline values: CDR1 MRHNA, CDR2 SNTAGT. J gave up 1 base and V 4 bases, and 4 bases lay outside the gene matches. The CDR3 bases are TGTGCCAGCAGTGTCGGTAGCGGGGGCACAGATACGCAGTATTTT. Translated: CASSVGSGGTDTQYF.

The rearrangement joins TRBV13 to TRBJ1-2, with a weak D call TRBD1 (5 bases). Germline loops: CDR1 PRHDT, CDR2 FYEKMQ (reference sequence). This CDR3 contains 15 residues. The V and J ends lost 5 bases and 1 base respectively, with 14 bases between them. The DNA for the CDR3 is TGTGCCAGCAGCCGCCGGGAGGGGATTAACTATGGCTACACCTTC. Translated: CASSRREGINYGYTF.

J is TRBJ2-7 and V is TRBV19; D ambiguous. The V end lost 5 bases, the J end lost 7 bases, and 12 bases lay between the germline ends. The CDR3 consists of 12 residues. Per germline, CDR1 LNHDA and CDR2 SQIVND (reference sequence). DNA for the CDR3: TGTGCCAGTAGTGTACGCTTCGGGGAGCAGTACTTC. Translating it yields CASSVRFGEQYF.

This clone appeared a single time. The CDR3 region is CASSLYLRDYGYTF. The CDR3 DNA sequence: TGTGCCAGCAGTTTATATCTCCGGGACTATGGCTACACCTTC. This rearrangement joins TRBV28 to TRBJ1-2; D call uncertain. Germline lookup yields CDR1 MDHEN and CDR2 SYDVKM. V was shortened by 1 base and J by 3 bases, with 9 bases between the two germline ends. The CDR3 contains 14 residues.

The CDR3 DNA is TGTGCCAGCAGCCCCGGGACAGGGGGCAGGGGTGCTTTCTTT. Amino acids: CASSPGTGGRGAFF. The rearrangement uses TRBV25-1 and TRBJ1-1; 12 nucleotides agree with TRBD1. The V and J ends lost 6 bases and 11 bases, in that order; junction bases with no gene match: 10. Germline CDR1 is MGHDK and CDR2 is SYGVNS. This CDR3 contains 14 residues.

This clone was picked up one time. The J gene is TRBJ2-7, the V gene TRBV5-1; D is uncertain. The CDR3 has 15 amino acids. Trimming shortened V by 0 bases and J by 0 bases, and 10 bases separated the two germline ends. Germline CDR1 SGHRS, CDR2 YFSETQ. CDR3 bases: TGCGCCAGCAGCTTGGCCGCTGGGGTCTCCTACGAGCAGTACTTC. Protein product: CASSLAAGVSYEQYF. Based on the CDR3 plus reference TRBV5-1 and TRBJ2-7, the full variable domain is KAGVTQTPRYLIKTRGQQVTLSCSPISGHRSVSWYQQTPGQGLQFLFEYFSETQRNKGNFPGRFSGRQFSNSRSEMNVSTLELGDSALYLCASSLAAGVSYEQYFGPGTRLTVT.

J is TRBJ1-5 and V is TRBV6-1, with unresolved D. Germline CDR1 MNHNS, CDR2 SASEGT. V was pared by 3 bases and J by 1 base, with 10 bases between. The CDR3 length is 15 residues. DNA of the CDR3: TGTGCCAGCAGTGATGCTGTATACAGCAATCAGCCCCAGCATTTT. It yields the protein CASSDAVYSNQPQHF.

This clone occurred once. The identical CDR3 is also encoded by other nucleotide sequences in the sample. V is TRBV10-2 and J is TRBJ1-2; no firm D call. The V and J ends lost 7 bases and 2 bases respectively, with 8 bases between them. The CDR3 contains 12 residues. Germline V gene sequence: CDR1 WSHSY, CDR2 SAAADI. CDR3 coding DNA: TGCGCCAGCAATGGAGGGAACTATGGCTACACCTTC. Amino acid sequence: CASNGGNYGYTF.

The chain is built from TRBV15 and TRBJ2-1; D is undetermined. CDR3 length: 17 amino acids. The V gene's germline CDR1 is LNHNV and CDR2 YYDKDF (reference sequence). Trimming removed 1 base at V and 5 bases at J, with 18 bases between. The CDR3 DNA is TGTGCCACCAGCAGAGGGTCGGGCCAACGGTCGGACAATGAGCAGTTCTTC. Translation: CATSRGSGQRSDNEQFF.

As DNA, the CDR3 is TGTGCCAGCGCCGGGAGGGCCAGCAATGAGCAGTTCTTC. Its translation is CASAGRASNEQFF. V usage is TRBV6-5 and J usage is TRBJ2-1; 8 nucleotides match TRBD2. V shed 8 bases and J 6 bases; nucleotides not matched to a gene: 6. The CDR3 is made up of 13 amino acids. Germline loops: CDR1 MNHEY, CDR2 SVGAGI.

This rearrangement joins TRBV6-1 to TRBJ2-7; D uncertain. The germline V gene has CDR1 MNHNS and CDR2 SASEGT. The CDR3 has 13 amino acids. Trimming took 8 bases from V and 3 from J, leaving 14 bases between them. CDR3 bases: TGTGCCAGCGGCGCCAGGCGGAGCTACGAGCAGTACTTC. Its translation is CASGARRSYEQYF.

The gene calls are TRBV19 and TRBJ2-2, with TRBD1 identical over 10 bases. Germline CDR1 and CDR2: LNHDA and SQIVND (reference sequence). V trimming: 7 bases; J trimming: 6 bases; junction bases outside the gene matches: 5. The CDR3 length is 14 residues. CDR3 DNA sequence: TGTGCCAGTATCCCCGGACAGGGGGCCGGGGAGCTGTTTTTT. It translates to CASIPGQGAGELFF.

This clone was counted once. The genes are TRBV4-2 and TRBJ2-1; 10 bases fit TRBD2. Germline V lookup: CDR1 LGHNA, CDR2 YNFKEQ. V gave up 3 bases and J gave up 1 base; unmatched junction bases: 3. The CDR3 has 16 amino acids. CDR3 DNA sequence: TGTGCCAGCAGCCAGGTTAGCGGGGGGTCCTACAATGAGCAGTTCTTC. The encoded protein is CASSQVSGGSYNEQFF.

This CDR3 is CATSVLFGIANTGELFF. CDR3 DNA: TGTGCCACCAGCGTCCTATTTGGGATTGCGAACACCGGGGAGCTGTTTTTT. V and J are TRBV15 and TRBJ2-2; no definite D call. Trimming took 5 bases from V and 0 from J, leaving 16 bases between them. The CDR3 consists of 17 residues. Germline V CDR1 and CDR2: LNHNV, YYDKDF (reference sequence).

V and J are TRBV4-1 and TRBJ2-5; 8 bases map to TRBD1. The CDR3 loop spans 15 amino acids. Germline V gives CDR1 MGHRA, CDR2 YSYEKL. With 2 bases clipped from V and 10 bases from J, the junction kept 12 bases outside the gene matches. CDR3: CASSQWTGRGLGQYF. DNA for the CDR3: TGCGCCAGCAGCCAATGGACAGGGCGGGGATTGGGCCAGTACTTC.

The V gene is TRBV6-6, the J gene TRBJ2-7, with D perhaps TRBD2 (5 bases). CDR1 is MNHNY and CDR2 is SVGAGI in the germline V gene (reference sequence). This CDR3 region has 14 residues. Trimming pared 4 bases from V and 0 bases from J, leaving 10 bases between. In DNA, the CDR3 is TGTGCCAGCAGTTCCCCGAGGGACTCCTACGAGCAGTACTTC. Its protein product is CASSSPRDSYEQYF.

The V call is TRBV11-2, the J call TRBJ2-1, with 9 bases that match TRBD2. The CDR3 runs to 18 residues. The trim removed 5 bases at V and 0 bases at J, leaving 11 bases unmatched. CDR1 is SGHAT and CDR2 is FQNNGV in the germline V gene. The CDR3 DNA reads TGTGCCAGCAGCCGAGGGCTAGCGGGACGCAACTCCTACAATGAGCAGTTCTTC. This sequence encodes CASSRGLAGRNSYNEQFF.

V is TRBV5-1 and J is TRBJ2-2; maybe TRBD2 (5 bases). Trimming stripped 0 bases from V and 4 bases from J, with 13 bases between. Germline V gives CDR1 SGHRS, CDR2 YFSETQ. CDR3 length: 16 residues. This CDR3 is CASSLGRATPTGELFF. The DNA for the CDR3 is TGCGCCAGCAGCTTGGGGCGGGCGACGCCCACCGGGGAGCTGTTTTTT.

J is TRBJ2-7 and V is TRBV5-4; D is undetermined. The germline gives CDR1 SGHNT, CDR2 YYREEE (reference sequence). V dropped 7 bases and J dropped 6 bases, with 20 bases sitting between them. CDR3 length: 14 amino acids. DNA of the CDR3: TGTGCCAGCGGATGGAGAAACCGAAATCGCGAGCAGTACTTC. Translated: CASGWRNRNREQYF. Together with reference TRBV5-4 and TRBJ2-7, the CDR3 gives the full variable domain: ETGVTQSPTHLIKTRGQQVTLRCSSQSGHNTVSWYQQALGQGPQFIFQYYREEENGRGNFPPRFSGLQFPNYSSELNVNALELDDSALYLCASGWRNRNREQYFGPGTRLTVT.

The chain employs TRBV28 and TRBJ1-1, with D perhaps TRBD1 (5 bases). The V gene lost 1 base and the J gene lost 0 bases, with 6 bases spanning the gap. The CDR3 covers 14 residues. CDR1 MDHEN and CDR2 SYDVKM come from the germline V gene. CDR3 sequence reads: CASSLLQVNTEAFF. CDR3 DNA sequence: TGTGCCAGCAGTTTATTACAGGTGAACACTGAAGCTTTCTTT.

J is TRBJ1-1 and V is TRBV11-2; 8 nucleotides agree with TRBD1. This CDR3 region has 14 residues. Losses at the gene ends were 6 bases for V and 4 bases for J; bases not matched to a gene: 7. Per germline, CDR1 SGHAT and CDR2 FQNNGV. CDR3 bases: TGTGCCAGCAGAAACCAGGGGGCCAGCACTGAAGCTTTCTTT. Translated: CASRNQGASTEAFF.

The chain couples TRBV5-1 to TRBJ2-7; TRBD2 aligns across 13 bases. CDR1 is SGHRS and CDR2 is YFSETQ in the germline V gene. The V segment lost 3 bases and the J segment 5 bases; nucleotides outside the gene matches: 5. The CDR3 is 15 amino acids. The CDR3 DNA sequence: TGCGCCAGCAGCTGGACTAGCGGGGGTCTGGACGAGCAGTACTTC. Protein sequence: CASSWTSGGLDEQYF. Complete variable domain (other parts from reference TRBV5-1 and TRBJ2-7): KAGVTQTPRYLIKTRGQQVTLSCSPISGHRSVSWYQQTPGQGLQFLFEYFSETQRNKGNFPGRFSGRQFSNSRSEMNVSTLELGDSALYLCASSWTSGGLDEQYFGPGTRLTVT.

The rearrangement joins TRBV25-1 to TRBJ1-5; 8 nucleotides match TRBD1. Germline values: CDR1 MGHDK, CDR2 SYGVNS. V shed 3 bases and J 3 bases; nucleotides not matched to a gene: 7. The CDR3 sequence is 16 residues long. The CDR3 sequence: CASSDAGGADNQPQHF. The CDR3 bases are TGTGCCAGCAGTGACGCAGGGGGCGCGGACAATCAGCCCCAGCATTTT.